These 20 T cell receptor beta chains came from one sample sequenced in a study of identical twins. MiXCR was run by TCRdb on the 5' RACE reads, yielding one entry per CDR3 protein. Of a few hundred thousand distinct CDR3 sequences in the sample, 18% were seen once. Sequences were obtained from naive T cells sorted from blood. These receptors were obtained from a man aged 45-65 years in good health.

The chain links TRBV20-1 to TRBJ2-7; 8 bases agree with TRBD2. The V gene end was trimmed by 5 bases and the J gene end by 4 bases; junction bases not matched to a gene: 7. Germline V gene sequence: CDR1 DFQATT, CDR2 SNEGSKA (reference sequence). CDR3 length equals 13 residues. Written as DNA, the CDR3 is TGCAGTGCTGACACTAGCGGACTATACGAGCAGTACTTC. Protein: CSADTSGLYEQYF.

Ten or more counts support this clonotype. This chain uses TRBV24-1 with TRBJ2-3, with 10 bases identical to TRBD2. CDR1 is KGHDR and CDR2 is SFDVKD in the germline V gene. Losses at the gene ends were 4 bases for V and 1 base for J; bases not matched to a gene: 4. The CDR3 has 16 amino acids. The CDR3 DNA reads TGTGCCACCAGTGACCCCGGGACTAGCGGCACAGATACGCAGTATTTT. Its translation is CATSDPGTSGTDTQYF.

This clonotype was found a few times. This chain joins TRBV5-1 and TRBJ1-1; possibly TRBD1 for D (6 bases). Trimming left V 0 bases short and J 1 base short, with 10 bases between. Germline V CDR1 and CDR2: SGHRS, YFSETQ. The length of the CDR3 is 15 residues. The CDR3 loop reads CASSLGPGANTEAFF. In DNA, the CDR3 is TGCGCCAGCAGCTTGGGCCCGGGGGCGAACACTGAAGCTTTCTTT.

This clonotype showed up just a few times. DNA of the CDR3: TGTGCCAGCAGTTACTCCGTTGGGGGGTGGGGGCAAGAGACCCAGTACTTC. Protein product: CASSYSVGGWGQETQYF. V usage is TRBV6-5 and J usage is TRBJ2-5; TRBD2 is a possible D gene (6 bases). V was shortened by 0 bases and J by 2 bases, with 16 bases between the two germline ends. The CDR3 is made up of 17 amino acids. The germline V gene has CDR1 MNHEY and CDR2 SVGAGI.

This clonotype has a count of ten or more. The gene calls are TRBV7-6 and TRBJ1-1; D unclear. From germline, CDR1 is SGHVS and CDR2 FNYEAQ. The V end lost 0 bases, the J end lost 4 bases, and 9 bases lay between the germline ends. This CDR3 comprises 14 residues. CDR3 region: CASSLAAQGTEAFF. Here the CDR3 DNA reads TGTGCCAGCAGCTTAGCGGCACAAGGCACTGAAGCTTTCTTT.

This chain links TRBV7-2 with TRBJ2-1, with 9 bases identical to TRBD2. Germline V CDR1 and CDR2: SGHTA, FQGNSA. With V trimmed by 7 bases and J by 2 bases, 15 bases remained unmatched. The CDR3 contains 18 residues. CDR3 DNA sequence: TGTGCCAGCATCCTTAGCGGGAGTAGCCCCAAGCCCTACAATGAGCAGTTCTTC. Its protein is CASILSGSSPKPYNEQFF. The full variable domain, with the rest looked up from reference TRBV7-2 and TRBJ2-1, is GAGVSQSPSNKVTEKGKDVELRCDPISGHTALYWYRQSLGQGLEFLIYFQGNSAPDKSGLPSDRFSAERTGGSVSTLTIQRTQQEDSAVYLCASILSGSSPKPYNEQFFGPGTRLTVL.

This clonotype has just a few counts. The J gene is TRBJ2-1, the V gene TRBV5-1; perhaps TRBD2 as D (6 bases). Germline V gene sequence: CDR1 SGHRS, CDR2 YFSETQ. CDR3 size: 16 residues. Deletions cut 0 bases from V and 0 bases from J, with 10 bases between. The CDR3 DNA sequence: TGCGCCAGCAGCTTGGGGGGGGACCCCTCCTACAATGAGCAGTTCTTC. This translates into CASSLGGDPSYNEQFF.

This clonotype showed up just a few times. The rearrangement links TRBV28 to TRBJ2-7; D may be TRBD1 (6 bases). The length of the CDR3 is 13 residues. The V gene lost 8 bases and the J gene lost 1 base, with 12 bases spanning the gap. Germline V lookup: CDR1 MDHEN, CDR2 SYDVKM. The CDR3 spells CASRQDDSYEQYF. In DNA form, the CDR3 reads TGTGCCAGCCGACAGGACGATTCCTACGAGCAGTACTTC.

This clonotype was seen at least ten times. Its ends do not fully match the called genes, so a read error is possible. The gene calls are TRBV6-5 and TRBJ1-1; D unclear. The germline CDR1 and CDR2 sequences are MNHEY and SVGAGI. CDR3 length equals 14 residues. As DNA, the CDR3 is TGTGCCAGCAATTACAATTCTCTCGGGACTGAAGCTTTCTTT. This codes for CASNYNSLGTEAFF.

V is TRBV7-2 and J is TRBJ1-2; tentatively, D is TRBD1 (5 bases). The CDR3 covers 13 residues. V dropped 5 bases and J dropped 6 bases, with 13 bases sitting between them. Germline loops: CDR1 SGHTA, CDR2 FQGNSA. CDR3 DNA: TGTGCCAGCAGCCGGGACCGGAGGGATGGCTACACCTTC. Protein product: CASSRDRRDGYTF.

The gene calls are TRBV5-1 and TRBJ2-3; 12 bases match TRBD2. There are 18 residues in the CDR3. Germline V gene sequence: CDR1 SGHRS, CDR2 YFSETQ. J lost 4 bases, V lost 0 bases, and 9 bases had no gene match. CDR3 protein: CASSLARLAGGPPDTQYF. The CDR3 DNA reads TGCGCCAGCAGCTTGGCTCGTCTAGCGGGAGGGCCACCAGATACGCAGTATTTT.

The rearrangement joins TRBV24-1 to TRBJ2-3; D is possibly TRBD2 (6 bases). Germline CDR1 KGHDR, CDR2 SFDVKD. The germline V and J ends were trimmed by 8 bases and 2 bases, with 10 bases remaining between them. This CDR3 is 13 amino acids long. The CDR3, as DNA: TGTGCCACCAATGGGGGGATCACAGATACGCAGTATTTT. This encodes CATNGGITDTQYF.

This clonotype came up many times. The gene calls are TRBV10-3 and TRBJ2-1; 10 bases align to TRBD2. The CDR3 loop spans 15 amino acids. CDR1 ENHRY and CDR2 SYGVKD come from the germline V gene. V dropped 4 bases and J dropped 3; count of bases not matched to a gene: 3. CDR3 loop: CAISASGGGYNEQFF. CDR3 DNA sequence: TGTGCCATCAGTGCGAGCGGGGGGGGCTACAATGAGCAGTTCTTC.

There are a few counts of this clonotype. The V and J genes are TRBV29-1 and TRBJ2-7; 10 bases align to TRBD1. Germline V gene sequence: CDR1 SQVTM, CDR2 ANQGSEA. The J segment lost 2 bases and the V segment lost 7 bases, leaving 8 bases of the junction unmatched. There are 14 residues in the CDR3. The CDR3 DNA follows: TGCAGCGCACAAAGAGGGACAGGGGCCTACGAGCAGTACTTC. As protein: CSAQRGTGAYEQYF.

This clonotype has only a few counts. The chain carries TRBV29-1 and TRBJ1-1; tentatively, D is TRBD1 (5 bases). Germline-derived CDR1 and CDR2 are SQVTM and ANQGSEA. V lost 0 bases to trimming and J lost 9 bases, with 14 bases between them. This CDR3 contains 13 residues. This chain's CDR3 is CSVEDQVGLKAFF. The CDR3 region has the DNA TGCAGCGTTGAAGATCAAGTGGGGCTTAAAGCTTTCTTT. The whole variable domain, filled in from reference TRBV29-1 and TRBJ1-1, reads SAVISQKPSRDICQRGTSLTIQCQVDSQVTMMFWYRQQPGQSLTLIATANQGSEATYESGFVIDKFPISRPNLTFSTLTVSNMSPEDSSIYLCSVEDQVGLKAFFGQGTRLTVV.

The chain has TRBV27 and TRBJ2-7; TRBD2 matches at 12 bases. The length of the CDR3 is 15 residues. The trim removed 5 bases at V and 4 bases at J, leaving 6 bases unmatched. Germline V gene data show CDR1 as MNHEY and CDR2 as SMNVEV (reference sequence). This CDR3 reads CASSPLAGGRYEQYF. The CDR3, as DNA: TGTGCCAGCAGTCCGCTAGCGGGGGGGCGATACGAGCAGTACTTC.

The chain joins TRBV2 to TRBJ1-1; weak D call: TRBD1 (5 bases). The ends were cut back, 2 bases at V and 5 bases at J, with 9 bases in the middle. Germline loops: CDR1 SNHLY, CDR2 FYNNEI. The CDR3 is 13 amino acids. CDR3 region: CASSEWGVTEAFF. DNA of the CDR3: TGTGCCAGCAGTGAATGGGGGGTTACTGAAGCTTTCTTT.

This clonotype was recorded a few times. The chain is built from TRBV6-5 and TRBJ2-5, with 12 bases fitting TRBD1. The length of the CDR3 is 14 residues. J was trimmed by 12 bases and V by 0 bases; bases with no gene match: 5. Germline-derived CDR1 and CDR2 are MNHEY and SVGAGI. This CDR3 reads CASSYSGTGGRKYF. CDR3 nucleotides: TGTGCCAGCAGTTACTCCGGGACAGGGGGCCGGAAGTACTTC.

This clonotype was picked up many times. This rearrangement joins TRBV10-3 to TRBJ2-5; possibly TRBD1 for D (5 bases). Deletions cut 2 bases from V and 0 bases from J, with 10 bases between. This CDR3 is 15 amino acids long. Per germline, CDR1 ENHRY and CDR2 SYGVKD. The CDR3 nucleotides are TGTGCCATCAGTGAGGGACCAGGGTACCAAGAGACCCAGTACTTC. This encodes CAISEGPGYQETQYF.

The chain joins TRBV7-9 to TRBJ2-7; D gene uncertain. Trimming removed 2 bases at V and 4 bases at J, with 6 bases between. CDR3 length: 12 amino acids. Germline V CDR1 and CDR2: SEHNR, FQNEAQ (reference sequence). CDR3 sequence reads: CASSLRVYEQYF. The CDR3 nucleotides read TGTGCCAGCAGCTTACGGGTTTACGAGCAGTACTTC.